This T cell receptor (beta chain) is from a study of T cell responses to AZD1222 COVID-19 vaccine (dated by TCRdb to about 2021). Background on the whole study: AZD1222 recipients given second doses at about 4 weeks or at about 12 weeks were pooled, since spike-specific TCR depth and breadth were not found to differ between the two schedules. TCR sequencing covered about 230 trial participants: 200 to 220 given two doses of AZD1222 and 26 given two doses of MenACWY control vaccine. Trial participants were enrolled by age into subgroups of 18-55, 56-69 and 70-plus years, and around 150, 28 and 57 TCR-sequenced participants, respectively, were included in these subgroups.

Per the publication, the time point label means: baseline before first vaccination. Samples from vaccinated people were obtained from the UK trials COV001 and COV002, which included a single-blind randomized controlled phase 2/3 trial of AZD1222 (ChAdOx1 nCoV-19) in healthy adults. For TCRbeta chain sequencing, PBMC samples were collected from trial participants at day 0 and at day 28 after the second dose. What the study reported, not specific to this receptor: Because no samples from the day 14 peak response were available, repertoires could be characterized only after the peak T cell response. Nearly half of unique spike-specific TCRs reportedly recognized epitopes outside regions mutated in the B.1.351 and B.1.1.7 variants. The 56-69-year group was small, and its depth increase did not reach significance, likely because of low power. Participants were mostly white British, with more females than males. The authors suggested clonal diversity may have been underestimated. Conclusions about previously exposed vaccinees were limited because only 5 or 6 AZD1222 recipients were SARS-CoV-2 seropositive at baseline. The vaccine-associated CD4 TCRs covered the entire spike protein, and the dominant responses fell in regions 160-218 and 743-854. After two AZD1222 doses, spike-specific TCR breadth and depth were significantly higher than at day 0 and than in MenACWY recipients.

As regards this clone: Its binding antigen is unknown. Per-nucleotide qualities are absent, and no much larger clonotype sits a single base away.

Including cysteine and phenylalanine, the CDR3 has 13 amino acids. Only the CDR3 DNA is retained, 39 bases long and in frame from the first base. In the germline V gene, CDR1 corresponds to SGHTA and CDR2 to FQGNSA. V is cut by 4 bases and J by 6 bases, and the space between the germline ends is 12 bases. The CDR3 regions of human TCRbeta chains were analyzed by immunosequencing. The authors' analysis ran thus. TCRs in the repertoires were compared against a reference library of SARS-CoV-2-specific TCRs that had been generated with the MIRA antigen-specificity platform. Breadth was defined as the fraction of unique TCRs that were SARS-CoV-2-associated, and depth was defined as the fraction of total T cells that were SARS-CoV-2-associated. Using the MIRA data, each spike-specific TCR was mapped to the spike region that the TCR reacts to and placed in a CD4 or CD8 class. Log10-transformed breadth and depth values were compared by one-way ANOVA with Sidak's multiple comparisons tests. TCRdb stores this immuneACCESS table with in-frame sequences only. Part of the clones is absent; in the studies checked, under half of the shortfall reflects unresolved V genes, and no reason is known for the rest. Clone size and the V and J calls come from that table; the DNA yielded D and trimming. The sample table contains about 150,000 clones; only one count was recorded for about nine tenths of them. The ten largest clonotypes hold about 20% of the sample.

Sequencing used peripheral blood, obtained on day 0 of AZD1222 vaccination. The TCR originated in an adult in good health. The chain links TRBV7-2 with TRBJ1-2, and perhaps TRBD1 as D gene, on 5 matching bases. The CDR3 reads CASSSSREDGYTF. The sequence in DNA is TGTGCCAGCAGCTCCTCCAGGGAGGATGGCTACACCTTC.